The TCR beta chain under discussion was sequenced for a study of T cell clones after liver transplantation. Sequencing was performed with immunoSEQ multiplex PCR; in TCRdb, only in-frame clones are kept and a portion is missing. The table includes 93,000 or so clones, about 86% detected once. This clone occurred a few times. Its antigen is currently unknown. Study conclusions and caveats: Conclusions were preliminary, with small, heterogeneous patient groups.

Trimming took off 3 bases at V and 1 base at J, with 10 bases between the two ends. CDR1 and CDR2 from the germline V gene are LNHDA and SQIVND (reference sequence). This CDR3 spans 14 amino acids. The sequencing used CD4+ T cells from blood, collected around 49 months after liver transplant. The TCR sequence derives from a human patient who received a liver transplant. The T cells may partly be graft donor cells. The gene calls are TRBV19 and TRBJ2-7, with D uncertain. CDR3 residues: CASSIARSSYEQYF. Here the CDR3 DNA reads TGTGCCAGTAGTATCGCCAGAAGTTCCTACGAGCAGTACTTC.